The 24 T cell receptor beta chains below come from one sample, sequenced in a study of blood T cell repertoires in COVID-19 (dated by TCRdb to the early 2020s). Preparation of the library involved the immunoSEQ multiplex PCR assay. This is the immuneACCESS table as TCRdb keeps it, with only in-frame sequences that have V and J called. A part of the clones is gone; compared with another copy, unresolved V genes explain less than half, and the rest is unexplained. The table for this sample lists some 310,000 clones; around 86% of them were counted only once. Together, the top ten hold 1% of the sample. Source material: peripheral blood. Every receptor here comes from a man aged 50-59 years with active or convalescent COVID-19.

The chain joins TRBV5-5 to TRBJ1-2; 7 bases are shared with TRBD1. J was trimmed by 0 bases and V by 4 bases; bases with no gene match: 9. The CDR3 sequence is 16 residues long. Germline V gene data show CDR1 as SGHKS and CDR2 as YYEKEE (reference sequence). CDR3 in amino acids: CASSQGTAIANYGYTF. In nucleotides, the CDR3 is TGTGCCAGCAGCCAGGGGACAGCCATAGCTAACTATGGCTACACCTTC.

V and J are TRBV30 and TRBJ1-5; 8 nucleotides align to TRBD1. Germline V CDR1 and CDR2: GTSNPN, SVGIG (reference sequence). The CDR3 has 14 residues. The V and J ends lost 1 base and 9 bases, in that order; junction bases with no gene match: 8. The CDR3 spells CAWSERQGWAPQHF. DNA for the CDR3: TGTGCCTGGAGTGAGCGACAGGGGTGGGCGCCCCAGCATTTT.

The chain links TRBV3-1 (or the pseudogene TRBV3-2) to TRBJ2-2; tentatively, D is TRBD1 (5 bases). This CDR3 region has 14 residues. Looked up from germline, CDR1 is LGHDT and CDR2 is YNNKEL (reference sequence). The V end lost 4 bases, the J end lost 5 bases, and 11 bases lay between the germline ends. DNA of the CDR3: TGTGCCAGCAGCCCAGCTTCAGGGACCGGGGAGCTGTTTTTT. This encodes CASSPASGTGELFF.

This clone was picked up one time. The gene calls are TRBV24-1 and TRBJ1-4, with no clear D. Trimming stripped 3 bases from V and 7 bases from J, with 17 bases between. This CDR3 has 16 residues. From germline, CDR1 is KGHDR and CDR2 SFDVKD. CDR3 loop: CATSDPGSSSGEKLFF. The CDR3 DNA reads as TGTGCCACCAGTGATCCCGGGTCCTCATCGGGTGAAAAACTGTTTTTT.

The rearrangement links TRBV2 to TRBJ2-2, with 11 bases matching TRBD1. Looked up from germline, CDR1 is SNHLY and CDR2 is FYNNEI. This CDR3 comprises 14 residues. V was clipped by 8 bases and J by 4 bases; unmatched bases: 3. In DNA form, the CDR3 reads TGTGCCAGCCAGGGACAGGGGGGCACCGGGGAGCTGTTTTTT. Residues: CASQGQGGTGELFF.

The chain is built from TRBV28 and TRBJ2-7; 7 bases are shared with TRBD1. The length of the CDR3 is 16 residues. V gave up 5 bases and J gave up 2 bases; unmatched junction bases: 12. From germline, CDR1 is MDHEN and CDR2 SYDVKM. CDR3 loop: CASSQSQGVITYEQYF. The CDR3 DNA follows: TGTGCCAGCAGTCAATCTCAGGGGGTGATTACCTACGAGCAGTACTTC.

A single count supports this clone. The J gene is TRBJ2-5, the V gene TRBV5-1, with 7 bases matching TRBD1. The germline V gene encodes CDR1 SGHRS and CDR2 YFSETQ. The CDR3 consists of 16 residues. The ends lost 0 bases at V and 1 base at J; junction bases unmatched: 6. CDR3 protein: CASSLVVGTAQETQYF. The CDR3 DNA is TGCGCCAGCAGCTTGGTAGTTGGGACAGCCCAAGAGACCCAGTACTTC.

The chain recombines TRBV9 with TRBJ2-5; tentatively, D is TRBD1 (6 bases). Deletions cut 4 bases from V and 0 bases from J, with 16 bases between. The CDR3 spans 16 residues. Germline CDR1 and CDR2: SGDLS and YYNGEE. CDR3 DNA sequence: TGTGCCAGCAGCCCCCACGGACAGCGGTACCAAGAGACCCAGTACTTC. Its translation: CASSPHGQRYQETQYF.

The V call is TRBV28, the J call TRBJ1-1; D might be TRBD1 (6 bases). V dropped 6 bases and J dropped 0 bases, with 11 bases sitting between them. This CDR3 is 14 amino acids long. Germline V lookup: CDR1 MDHEN, CDR2 SYDVKM. CDR3 protein: CASRGGTLNTEAFF. The CDR3 DNA sequence: TGTGCCAGCAGGGGGGGGACACTGAACACTGAAGCTTTCTTT.

The chain joins TRBV5-1 to TRBJ2-2, with TRBD1 as a possible D gene (6 bases). The CDR3 spans 16 residues. Germline loops: CDR1 SGHRS, CDR2 YFSETQ. V lost 3 bases and J lost 3, with 15 bases in between. CDR3 nucleotide sequence: TGCGCCAGCAGCTCCCCCCGGGACACCTACACCGGGGAGCTGTTTTTT. As protein: CASSSPRDTYTGELFF.

This clone has only one observation. CDR3 protein: CAWSKQGISNQPQHF. CDR3 nucleotide sequence: TGTGCCTGGAGTAAACAGGGTATTAGCAATCAGCCCCAGCATTTT. This sequence joins TRBV30 and TRBJ1-5, with D perhaps matching TRBD1 (6 bases). The CDR3 is made up of 15 amino acids. V was pared by 2 bases and J by 0 bases, with 11 bases between. Germline loops: CDR1 GTSNPN, CDR2 SVGIG (reference sequence).

J is TRBJ2-1 and V is TRBV5-1; the match to TRBD1 covers 9 bases. The germline CDR1 and CDR2 sequences are SGHRS and YFSETQ. Trimming cost V 2 bases and J 3 bases; bases outside gene matches: 3. CDR3 length: 15 amino acids. DNA for the CDR3: TGCGCCAGCAGCTTCGACAGGGGGGACTACAATGAGCAGTTCTTC. This sequence encodes CASSFDRGDYNEQFF.

V gene TRBV19 combines with J gene TRBJ1-1; a possible D gene is TRBD1 (5 bases). Trimming shortened V by 5 bases and J by 0 bases, and 13 bases separated the two germline ends. The CDR3 has 15 residues. In germline, CDR1 is LNHDA, CDR2 SQIVND (reference sequence). CDR3 DNA sequence: TGTGCCAGTAGTGCTCTGGGGGGAGTGAACACTGAAGCTTTCTTT. Its translation: CASSALGGVNTEAFF.

This sequence joins TRBV4-3 and TRBJ2-3, with a tentative D call TRBD2 (6 bases). V lost 6 bases to trimming and J lost 5 bases, with 21 bases between them. This CDR3 spans 16 amino acids. Looked up from germline, CDR1 is LGHNA and CDR2 is YSLEER. CDR3 residues: CASRVGQGRWIDTQYF. The CDR3, as DNA: TGCGCCAGCAGAGTTGGACAAGGGAGGTGGATAGATACGCAGTATTTT.

The chain combines TRBV10-3 with TRBJ2-2, with D possibly TRBD1 on 6 matching bases. Germline V CDR1 and CDR2: ENHRY, SYGVKD. The V and J ends lost 0 bases and 1 base respectively, with 15 bases between them. The CDR3 is 18 amino acids. The chain's CDR3 is CAISESGDRPKNTGELFF. DNA of the CDR3: TGTGCCATCAGTGAGTCCGGTGACAGGCCCAAGAACACCGGGGAGCTGTTTTTT.

The chain has TRBV28 and TRBJ2-7; TRBD2 is a possible D gene (7 bases). This CDR3 is built from 15 residues. In germline, CDR1 is MDHEN, CDR2 SYDVKM. V lost 5 bases and J lost 5, with 19 bases in between. The CDR3 region is CASSLGRGARNEQYF. CDR3 DNA: TGTGCCAGCAGTCTAGGGAGGGGGGCTAGGAACGAGCAGTACTTC.

The CDR3 DNA is TGTGCCAGCAGTGAGAGGGAGAATCAGCCCCAGCATTTT. This encodes CASSERENQPQHF. V gene TRBV25-1 combines with J gene TRBJ1-5, with D hard to call. Trimming pared 3 bases from V and 4 bases from J, leaving 7 bases between. CDR3 length: 13 residues. Germline V lookup: CDR1 MGHDK, CDR2 SYGVNS.

The J gene is TRBJ2-1, the V gene TRBV5-5; D perhaps matches TRBD2 (6 bases). Trimming pared 4 bases from V and 5 bases from J, leaving 16 bases between. The V gene's germline CDR1 is SGHKS and CDR2 YYEKEE (reference sequence). This CDR3 is 15 amino acids long. The CDR3 sequence is CASSPLGGINNEQFF. CDR3 DNA: TGTGCCAGCAGCCCTCTGGGAGGAATAAACAATGAGCAGTTCTTC.

In nucleotides, the CDR3 is TGTGCCAGCAGCTCCCCCGCCCGACAGGGGTCTAGCTATGGCTACACCTTC. It specifies CASSSPARQGSSYGYTF. The chain uses TRBV7-2 and TRBJ1-2; 8 bases fit TRBD1. The CDR3 is 17 residues long. J gave up 4 bases and V 4 bases, and 14 bases lay outside the gene matches. CDR1 and CDR2 (germline): SGHTA, FQGNSA.

This clone appeared once. The V and J genes are TRBV12-3 or TRBV12-4 and TRBJ2-7; the D gene is possibly TRBD2 (6 bases). CDR3 length: 13 amino acids. Trimming took 4 bases from V and 6 from J, leaving 13 bases between them. The CDR3 sequence: CASSYGTSGEQYF. In DNA, the CDR3 is TGTGCCAGCAGTTACGGGACTTCGGGCGAGCAGTACTTC.

The count of this clone is one. This chain connects TRBV6-5 to TRBJ1-1, with TRBD1 matching 10 bases. Germline V gives CDR1 MNHEY, CDR2 SVGAGI. The V gene end was trimmed by 4 bases and the J gene end by 10 bases; junction bases not matched to a gene: 15. The CDR3 length is 16 residues. CDR3 sequence: CASSSPGLDRGRVAFF. CDR3 nucleotides: TGTGCCAGCAGTTCCCCCGGTCTTGACAGGGGGCGCGTAGCTTTCTTT.

V and J are TRBV10-3 and TRBJ1-6, with a possible D match to TRBD1 (6 bases). The V gene's germline CDR1 is ENHRY and CDR2 SYGVKD. Deletions cut 3 bases from V and 9 bases from J, with 21 bases between. This CDR3 is 17 amino acids long. CDR3 sequence: CAISDHQKQGSFSPLHF. The CDR3 coding sequence is TGTGCCATCAGTGACCATCAGAAACAGGGTTCGTTTTCACCCCTCCACTTT.

This rearrangement joins TRBV3-1 (or the pseudogene TRBV3-2) to TRBJ1-2; no clear D. The CDR3 extends over 14 amino acids. V was pared by 1 base and J by 4 bases, with 10 bases between. Germline CDR1 and CDR2: LGHDT and YNNKEL (reference sequence). DNA of the CDR3: TGTGCCAGCAGCCAAGGGATGTGGAGCTATGGCTACACCTTC. Translating it yields CASSQGMWSYGYTF.

This chain connects TRBV7-9 to TRBJ2-2, with 8 positions matching TRBD2. J lost 1 base, V lost 1 base, and 2 bases had no gene match. CDR1 SEHNR and CDR2 FQNEAQ come from the germline V gene (reference sequence). The CDR3 runs to 16 residues. The CDR3 loop reads CASSLVGTRNTGELFF. CDR3 DNA sequence: TGTGCCAGCAGCTTAGTAGGGACTAGGAACACCGGGGAGCTGTTTTTT.